These 21 T cell receptor beta chains were all obtained from the same sample, sequenced in a study of T cell responses to AZD1222 COVID-19 vaccine. Only in-frame clones appear in the TCRdb table, and some are missing; sequencing was by immunoSEQ multiplex PCR. The sample gives around 120,000 clones, approximately 90% of which show up once; 6.5% to 7.5% is in the top ten. Sample: peripheral blood, taken 28 days after the second AZD1222 dose. The receptors shown here come from an adult who received the AZD1222 COVID-19 vaccine.

The chain is built from TRBV6-5 and TRBJ1-1, with D perhaps matching TRBD1 (5 bases). This CDR3 contains 14 residues. The germline gives CDR1 MNHEY, CDR2 SVGAGI. The ends were cut back, 6 bases at V and 2 bases at J, with 13 bases in the middle. The CDR3 is CASRTGTGNTEAFF. CDR3 coding DNA: TGTGCCAGCAGAACCGGGACCGGTAACACTGAAGCTTTCTTT.

The V call is TRBV29-1, the J call TRBJ2-7; 8 bases are a match to TRBD2. This CDR3 comprises 12 residues. Germline V gene lookup returns CDR1 SQVTM and CDR2 ANQGSEA. With 7 bases clipped from V and 2 bases from J, the junction kept 4 bases outside the gene matches. The CDR3 region is CSAGTSAYEQYF. The CDR3 DNA sequence: TGCAGCGCCGGGACTAGTGCCTACGAGCAGTACTTC.

This chain joins TRBV18 and TRBJ2-4; D is unclear. The CDR3 contains 17 residues. Germline CDR1 and CDR2: KGHSH and LQKENI. Trimming took 1 base from V and 8 from J, leaving 21 bases between them. The CDR3 sequence is CASSPRVDARNRDIQYF. The CDR3 nucleotides read TGTGCCAGCTCACCACGAGTGGACGCGCGAAATAGAGACATTCAGTACTTC.

The rearrangement uses TRBV5-6 and TRBJ2-4, with D hard to call. V lost 4 bases to trimming and J lost 5 bases, with 10 bases between them. The CDR3 has 13 amino acids. CDR1 is SGHDT and CDR2 is YYEEEE in the germline V gene. CDR3 sequence reads: CASSPGLQNIQYF. The CDR3 region has the DNA TGTGCCAGCAGCCCCGGGTTACAAAACATTCAGTACTTC. Looking up the rest from reference TRBV5-6 and TRBJ2-4 gives the full variable domain: DAGVTQSPTHLIKTRGQQVTLRCSPKSGHDTVSWYQQALGQGPQFIFQYYEEEERQRGNFPDRFSGHQFPNYSSELNVNALLLGDSALYLCASSPGLQNIQYFGAGTRLSVL.

CDR3 in amino acids: CASSMGTGGNQPQHF. The DNA of the CDR3 is TGTGCCAGTAGTATGGGGACAGGGGGCAATCAGCCCCAGCATTTT. The chain links TRBV19 to TRBJ1-5; 10 bases are a match to TRBD1. Trimming cost V 3 bases and J 2 bases; bases outside gene matches: 1. The CDR3 is 15 residues long. Germline V gene sequence: CDR1 LNHDA, CDR2 SQIVND (reference sequence).

This clone has a single count. V gene TRBV2 combines with J gene TRBJ1-1; a possible D gene is TRBD1 (6 bases). Looked up from germline, CDR1 is SNHLY and CDR2 is FYNNEI. The CDR3 is made up of 13 amino acids. CDR3 sequence reads: CAQGSPENTEAFF. The CDR3 DNA reads TGTGCGCAGGGGAGCCCAGAGAACACTGAAGCTTTCTTT.

The J gene is TRBJ2-2, the V gene TRBV9; 12 nucleotides match TRBD2. In germline, CDR1 is SGDLS, CDR2 YYNGEE. V gave up 4 bases and J gave up 5 bases; unmatched junction bases: 6. The CDR3 has 16 amino acids. The CDR3 DNA sequence: TGTGCCAGCAGCAAAAGGACTAGCGGGACTACCGGGGAGCTGTTTTTT. This gives the protein CASSKRTSGTTGELFF.

This clone has a single count. The chain is built from TRBV7-2 and TRBJ2-1, with D maybe TRBD2 (5 bases). V shed 6 bases and J shed 5 bases, with 17 bases lying between them. The CDR3 loop spans 15 amino acids. In germline, CDR1 is SGHTA, CDR2 FQGNSA. CDR3 sequence: CASSPQSGSNNEQFF. The CDR3 bases are TGTGCCAGCAGTCCCCAGAGCGGCTCTAACAATGAGCAGTTCTTC.

The chain employs TRBV30 and TRBJ2-1; 7 nucleotides align to TRBD2. The ends lost 5 bases at V and 6 bases at J; junction bases unmatched: 13. Germline assignment: CDR1 GTSNPN and CDR2 SVGIG (reference sequence). The CDR3 is 15 amino acids. CDR3: CAWSPAGGILNEQFF. CDR3 coding DNA: TGTGCCTGGTCCCCTGCCGGGGGGATTCTCAATGAGCAGTTCTTC.

The chain uses TRBV7-3 and TRBJ2-2, with D perhaps being TRBD1 or TRBD2 (5 bases each). Trimming shortened V by 5 bases and J by 3 bases, and 19 bases separated the two germline ends. Germline CDR1 and CDR2: SGHTA and FQGTGA. The CDR3 extends over 17 amino acids. CDR3 loop: CASSPHPWGKDTGELFF. CDR3 coding DNA: TGTGCCAGCAGCCCTCACCCATGGGGGAAGGACACCGGGGAGCTGTTTTTT. The complete variable domain, with remaining parts taken from reference TRBV7-3 and TRBJ2-2, reads GAGVSQTPSNKVTEKGKYVELRCDPISGHTALYWYRQSLGQGPEFLIYFQGTGAADDSGLPNDRFFAVRPEGSVSTLKIQRTERGDSAVYLCASSPHPWGKDTGELFFGEGSRLTVL.

There are a few counts of this clone. The chain employs TRBV24-1 and TRBJ2-7; no firm D call. CDR1 and CDR2 from the germline V gene are KGHDR and SFDVKD. This CDR3 is built from 12 residues. V gave up 12 bases and J gave up 3 bases, with 14 bases separating them. The CDR3 reads CAETAPDYEQYF. DNA of the CDR3: TGTGCCGAAACCGCCCCGGACTACGAGCAGTACTTC.

This clone was seen only a few times. This chain uses TRBV5-4 with TRBJ1-1; D is uncertain. This CDR3 has 13 amino acids. Between the trimmed V and J ends, which lost 1 base and 3 bases, there was a span of 7 bases. The V gene's germline CDR1 is SGHNT and CDR2 YYREEE (reference sequence). CDR3 protein: CASSLPPDTEAFF. DNA of the CDR3: TGTGCCAGCAGCTTGCCGCCGGACACTGAAGCTTTCTTT.

A single count supports this clone. Other nucleotide sequences from this sample produce the same CDR3. The chain employs TRBV19 and TRBJ1-5; possibly TRBD1 for D (6 bases). CDR1 is LNHDA, CDR2 SQIVND, per germline (reference sequence). The ends were cut back, 3 bases at V and 6 bases at J, with 9 bases in the middle. The CDR3 has 13 amino acids. CDR3 in amino acids: CASSIGGSQPQHF. DNA for the CDR3: TGTGCCAGTAGTATCGGGGGCAGTCAGCCCCAGCATTTT.

The chain employs TRBV28 and TRBJ2-1; 11 bases align to TRBD2. Germline lookup yields CDR1 MDHEN and CDR2 SYDVKM. The trim removed 2 bases at V and 5 bases at J, leaving 5 bases unmatched. The CDR3 consists of 16 residues. CDR3 residues: CASSLGGLAGNNEQFF. In nucleotides, the CDR3 is TGTGCCAGCAGTTTAGGAGGACTAGCGGGCAACAATGAGCAGTTCTTC.

In this sample, this clone turned up a few times. The V and J genes are TRBV29-1 and TRBJ2-7, with D unclear. The germline gives CDR1 SQVTM, CDR2 ANQGSEA. The CDR3 covers 12 residues. CDR3 DNA sequence: TGCACGGCCCAGGAGCTTGGATACGAGCAGTACTTC. Encoded protein: CTAQELGYEQYF.

This chain links TRBV24-1 with TRBJ2-7; possibly TRBD2 for D (5 bases). CDR1 is KGHDR and CDR2 is SFDVKD in the germline V gene. Between the trimmed V and J ends, which lost 1 base and 5 bases, there was a span of 14 bases. The CDR3 sequence is 15 residues long. The CDR3 DNA is TGTGCCACCAGTGATTTCGGACTCCTAGGGAACGAGCAGTACTTC. Encoded protein: CATSDFGLLGNEQYF.

This sequence joins TRBV9 and TRBJ1-1; a weak D match, TRBD1 (6 bases). Deletions cut 1 base from V and 0 bases from J, with 19 bases between. Germline V gene lookup returns CDR1 SGDLS and CDR2 YYNGEE. This CDR3 comprises 18 residues. The CDR3 here is CASSVTPREGGLNTEAFF. CDR3 sequence (DNA): TGTGCCAGCAGCGTAACCCCCCGGGAGGGGGGATTGAACACTGAAGCTTTCTTT.

J is TRBJ2-1 and V is TRBV19; 7 nucleotides align to TRBD2. This CDR3 has 16 amino acids. Germline trimming cut 5 bases from V and 7 bases from J; bases unmatched to any gene: 14. Germline CDR1 reads LNHDA; CDR2 reads SQIVND (reference sequence). The chain's CDR3 is CASSSLTPGLRNEQFF. CDR3 in DNA: TGTGCCAGTAGTTCACTTACCCCGGGACTAAGGAATGAGCAGTTCTTC.

The J gene is TRBJ2-3, the V gene TRBV4-1; D gene uncertain. V lost 2 bases to trimming and J lost 0 bases, with 9 bases between them. The CDR3 consists of 15 residues. CDR1 and CDR2 (germline): MGHRA, YSYEKL. CDR3 protein: CASSQWLLSTDTQYF. The DNA of the CDR3 is TGCGCCAGCAGCCAATGGCTGTTAAGCACAGATACGCAGTATTTT.

V usage is TRBV7-6 and J usage is TRBJ2-1, with 11 nucleotides matching TRBD2. Trimming took 5 bases from V and 9 from J; bases not matched to a gene: 9. This CDR3 has 15 residues. CDR1 SGHVS and CDR2 FNYEAQ come from the germline V gene. The CDR3 region is CASSHTSGSSREQFF. CDR3 coding DNA: TGTGCCAGCAGCCACACTAGCGGGAGTTCCCGTGAGCAGTTCTTC.

A single count supports this clone. The chain is built from TRBV4-2 and TRBJ1-1; D remains ambiguous. From germline, CDR1 is LGHNA and CDR2 YNFKEQ. The CDR3 is made up of 15 amino acids. The germline V and J ends were trimmed by 1 base and 1 base, with 10 bases remaining between them. This CDR3 reads CASSQVLVGNTEAFF. For the CDR3, the DNA is TGTGCCAGCAGCCAAGTCCTAGTCGGGAACACTGAAGCTTTCTTT.